One and the same sample provided the 10 T cell receptor beta chains below, sequenced in a study of Ad26.COV2.S vaccination and SARS-CoV-2 variants (dated by TCRdb to the early 2020s). Taken with the paper, the label for treatment or condition translates to: over 15 received Ad26.COV2.S at low or high dose, single or two shots; roughly 5 received placebo; per-sample allocation not given. Repertoires of vaccine and placebo recipients were sequenced from samples taken on day 63 after the first injection. Receptors were amplified or captured by the immunoSEQ multiplex PCR assay. TCRdb re-hosts the immuneACCESS table, in-frame sequences only. Its copies lack some clones; in the studies checked, an unresolved V gene accounts for under half of them, and the cause for the rest is not known. For this sample there are about 680,000 clones; around 90% appear just once. In total, the top ten clones hold over 1.3% of the sample.

The sample in question was peripheral blood, obtained in a trial of Ad26.COV2.S vaccine versus placebo. The receptors were sampled from a person aged 18-60 years who received the Ad26.COV2.S COVID-19 vaccine or a placebo.

The chain joins TRBV6-5 to TRBJ2-5; D is ambiguous. Germline V gene sequence: CDR1 MNHEY, CDR2 SVGAGI. V was cut by 6 bases and J by 4 bases, with 12 bases left in between. CDR3 length: 13 amino acids. The CDR3 loop reads CASRSVARETQYF. CDR3 coding DNA: TGTGCCAGCAGGTCGGTGGCCAGAGAGACCCAGTACTTC.

The V and J genes are TRBV5-4 and TRBJ2-7; D unclear. Deletions cut 4 bases from V and 2 bases from J, with 13 bases between. Germline CDR1 and CDR2: SGHNT and YYREEE (reference sequence). The CDR3 totals 14 residues. The CDR3 coding sequence is TGTGCCAGCAGCCTGGAAAGGCACCCCTACGAGCAGTACTTC. Its protein product is CASSLERHPYEQYF.

V usage is TRBV19 and J usage is TRBJ1-3, with 10 bases aligning to TRBD1. CDR3 length equals 13 residues. The trim removed 7 bases at V and 6 bases at J, leaving 3 bases unmatched. In germline, CDR1 is LNHDA, CDR2 SQIVND (reference sequence). For the CDR3, the DNA is TGTGCCAGTACCGGGACAGGGGTAAACACCATATATTTT. Protein product: CASTGTGVNTIYF.

V is TRBV6-2 or TRBV6-3 and J is TRBJ1-2; no clear D gene. CDR1 and CDR2 (germline): MNHEY, SVGEGT. The CDR3 consists of 15 residues. V lost 6 bases and J lost 5, with 19 bases in between. The CDR3 loop reads CASSPDPPTWYGYTF. In DNA form, the CDR3 reads TGTGCCAGCAGCCCGGACCCCCCAACTTGGTATGGCTACACCTTC.

The rearrangement links TRBV29-1 to TRBJ2-3, with D tentatively TRBD1 (6 bases). Germline loops: CDR1 SQVTM, CDR2 ANQGSEA. There are 13 residues in the CDR3. The V gene lost 6 bases and the J gene lost 4 bases, with 14 bases spanning the gap. CDR3 sequence: CSVAGTPSDTQYF. In DNA, the CDR3 is TGCAGCGTCGCTGGGACACCCTCAGATACGCAGTATTTT.

The chain links TRBV6-4 to TRBJ2-1, with 8 bases aligning to TRBD2. J was trimmed by 6 bases and V by 6 bases; bases with no gene match: 7. This CDR3 comprises 14 residues. Germline CDR1 MRHNA, CDR2 SNTAGT. The CDR3 DNA is TGTGCCAGCAGCCTCGAAGCGGGAGTCAATGAGCAGTTCTTC. This translates into CASSLEAGVNEQFF.

The chain links TRBV30 to TRBJ2-5; weak D call: TRBD2 (6 bases). Germline-derived CDR1 and CDR2 are GTSNPN and SVGIG (reference sequence). CDR3 length: 12 residues. This CDR3 is CASDGGKETQYF. The CDR3 DNA follows: TGTGCTTCGGATGGGGGGAAAGAGACCCAGTACTTC.

The table lists this clone with a count of one. This rearrangement joins TRBV5-1 to TRBJ2-1; 11 bases align to TRBD2. After removal of 4 bases from V and 9 bases from J, the junction contained 12 bases not matched to a gene. Germline CDR1 is SGHRS and CDR2 is YFSETQ. The CDR3 consists of 16 residues. Here the CDR3 reads CASSLPTSGNVGEQFF. DNA of the CDR3: TGCGCCAGCAGCCTTCCGACTAGCGGGAATGTGGGTGAGCAGTTCTTC.

V and J are TRBV3-1 (or the pseudogene TRBV3-2) and TRBJ1-1; no firm D call. Trimming took 4 bases from V and 5 from J, leaving 14 bases between them. Germline V lookup: CDR1 LGHDT, CDR2 YNNKEL (reference sequence). The CDR3 spans 14 residues. DNA for the CDR3: TGTGCCAGCAGCCCCTCGCGTAGGGTTACTGAAGCTTTCTTT. Translating it yields CASSPSRRVTEAFF.

This chain links TRBV5-1 with TRBJ2-1, with 8 bases matching TRBD1. In germline, CDR1 is SGHRS, CDR2 YFSETQ. This CDR3 is built from 16 residues. V lost 0 bases, J lost 7 bases, and 9 bases stayed unmatched. The CDR3 loop is CASSLGPGQGANEQFF. The CDR3 DNA follows: TGCGCCAGCAGCTTGGGACCAGGGCAGGGGGCAAATGAGCAGTTCTTC.